This T cell receptor (beta chain) was identified during a study of blood T cell repertoires in COVID-19. Study background: COVID-19 samples from acute and convalescent phases originated in the United States, Italy and Spain. The analysed material was cDNA or gDNA that came from T cells, B-cell-depleted T cells, or PBMCs.

This clone came up once. CDR3 size: 15 residues. CDR1 and CDR2 (germline): SGHKS, YYEKEE (reference sequence). The germline V and J ends were trimmed by 0 bases and 8 bases, with 14 bases remaining between them. In the study's own analysis: Amplified reference gene primers provided the basis for estimating nucleated cell counts. Here immunoSEQ multiplex PCR was the method, and the copy in TCRdb shows in-frame clones only, minus some. V, J and clone size derive from that table, while D and trimming were established from the DNA sequence. This sample has about 140,000 clones; around 83% occur once, and the top ten carry 4%.

The receptor was isolated from a woman older than 75 with acute or convalescent COVID-19. The sequencing input was peripheral blood. The chain couples TRBV5-5 to TRBJ1-4; possibly TRBD1 for D (6 bases). CDR3 DNA sequence: TGTGCCAGCAGCTTGGTAACAGGACAGAGGGAAAAACTGTTTTTT. Encoded protein: CASSLVTGQREKLFF.